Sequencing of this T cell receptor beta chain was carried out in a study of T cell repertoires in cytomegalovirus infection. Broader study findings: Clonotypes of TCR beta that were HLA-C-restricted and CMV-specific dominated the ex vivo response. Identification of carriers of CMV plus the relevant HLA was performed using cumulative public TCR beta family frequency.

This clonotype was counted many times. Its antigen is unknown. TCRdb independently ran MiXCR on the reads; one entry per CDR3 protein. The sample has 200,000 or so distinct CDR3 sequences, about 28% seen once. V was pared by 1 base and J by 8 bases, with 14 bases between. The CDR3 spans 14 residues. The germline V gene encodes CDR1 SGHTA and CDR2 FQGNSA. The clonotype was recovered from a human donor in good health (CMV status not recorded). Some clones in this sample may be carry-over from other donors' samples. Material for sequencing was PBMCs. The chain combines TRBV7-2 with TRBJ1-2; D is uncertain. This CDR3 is CASSLDPVGRGYTF. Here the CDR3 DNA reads TGTGCCAGCAGCTTAGACCCGGTTGGACGGGGCTACACCTTC.